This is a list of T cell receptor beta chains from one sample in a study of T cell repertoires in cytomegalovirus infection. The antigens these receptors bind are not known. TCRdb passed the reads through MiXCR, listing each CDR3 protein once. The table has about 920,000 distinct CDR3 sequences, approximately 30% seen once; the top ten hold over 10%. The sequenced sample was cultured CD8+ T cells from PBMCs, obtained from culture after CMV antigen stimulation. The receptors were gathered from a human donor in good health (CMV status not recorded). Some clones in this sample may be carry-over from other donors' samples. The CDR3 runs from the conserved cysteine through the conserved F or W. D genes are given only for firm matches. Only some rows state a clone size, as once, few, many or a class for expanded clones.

CDR3aa: CASSLFWERLVEGDNEQFF
j_gene: TRBJ2-1
d_gene: .
v_gene: TRBV27
abundance: few

CDR3aa: CSVEGWGDPRGGYTF
j_gene: TRBJ1-2
d_gene: .
v_gene: TRBV29-1
abundance: .

CDR3aa: CASSPTGRGQNTGELFF
j_gene: TRBJ2-2
d_gene: TRBD1
v_gene: TRBV6-5
abundance: .

CDR3aa: CASSFELRTEAFF
j_gene: TRBJ1-1
d_gene: .
v_gene: TRBV28
abundance: .

CDR3aa: CASSPWDDTDTQYF
j_gene: TRBJ2-3
d_gene: .
v_gene: TRBV11-3
abundance: once

CDR3aa: CASTIAGGPYEQYF
j_gene: TRBJ2-7
d_gene: TRBD2
v_gene: TRBV27
abundance: .

CDR3aa: CASSPTRSPLHF
j_gene: TRBJ1-6
d_gene: .
v_gene: TRBV6-2/TRBV6-3
abundance: .

CDR3aa: CASSGGQAYNQPQHF
j_gene: TRBJ1-5
d_gene: .
v_gene: TRBV7-6
abundance: .

CDR3aa: CASGTSAYNEQFF
j_gene: TRBJ2-1
d_gene: TRBD2
v_gene: TRBV6-2/TRBV6-3
abundance: few

CDR3aa: CASSLNDRAKETQYF
j_gene: TRBJ2-5
d_gene: TRBD1
v_gene: TRBV5-1
abundance: .

CDR3aa: CSAPTSGGRTDTQYF
j_gene: TRBJ2-3
d_gene: TRBD2
v_gene: TRBV20-1
abundance: .

CDR3aa: CATGGTGGYNEQFF
j_gene: TRBJ2-1
d_gene: TRBD1
v_gene: TRBV15
abundance: few

CDR3aa: CASSYSPGTTHTGKETQYF
j_gene: TRBJ2-5
d_gene: TRBD2
v_gene: TRBV6-2/TRBV6-3
abundance: .

CDR3aa: CASSLLEEGYFSGANVLTF
j_gene: TRBJ2-6
d_gene: .
v_gene: TRBV7-3
abundance: .

CDR3aa: CASSLAVGGLMNTEAFF
j_gene: TRBJ1-1
d_gene: .
v_gene: TRBV5-4
abundance: few

CDR3aa: CASSPVEQGPIWDTQYF
j_gene: TRBJ2-3
d_gene: .
v_gene: TRBV28
abundance: few

CDR3aa: CASSSYPRTSGEETQYF
j_gene: TRBJ2-5
d_gene: TRBD2
v_gene: TRBV7-6
abundance: few

CDR3aa: CASSLEGGQETQYF
j_gene: TRBJ2-5
d_gene: .
v_gene: TRBV7-9
abundance: many

CDR3aa: CASSYSRGAPLNEQFF
j_gene: TRBJ2-1
d_gene: .
v_gene: TRBV6-2/TRBV6-3
abundance: few

CDR3aa: CASNEGVGNQPQHF
j_gene: TRBJ1-5
d_gene: .
v_gene: TRBV6-1
abundance: .

CDR3aa: CSVEDNPEDRGFIEAFF
j_gene: TRBJ1-1
d_gene: TRBD1
v_gene: TRBV29-1
abundance: few

CDR3aa: CASSSAGSGYATGELFF
j_gene: TRBJ2-2
d_gene: .
v_gene: TRBV7-9
abundance: .

CDR3aa: CASSSSFRTSGVRSSYNEQFF
j_gene: TRBJ2-1
d_gene: TRBD2
v_gene: TRBV12-3/TRBV12-4
abundance: few

CDR3aa: CASSLFPSTRPSGANVLTF
j_gene: TRBJ2-6
d_gene: .
v_gene: TRBV27
abundance: .

CDR3aa: CASRPAPNYGYTF
j_gene: TRBJ1-2
d_gene: .
v_gene: TRBV28
abundance: .

CDR3aa: CATSSSNVRAGANVLTF
j_gene: TRBJ2-6
d_gene: .
v_gene: TRBV15
abundance: .

CDR3aa: CASSQGLRAWADTQYF
j_gene: TRBJ2-3
d_gene: .
v_gene: TRBV4-3
abundance: many

CDR3aa: CASSFVAGGHYEQYF
j_gene: TRBJ2-7
d_gene: TRBD2
v_gene: TRBV7-2
abundance: few

CDR3aa: CASSWNEQFF
j_gene: TRBJ2-1
d_gene: .
v_gene: TRBV7-9
abundance: few

CDR3aa: CATSRAPGQPQHF
j_gene: TRBJ1-5
d_gene: .
v_gene: TRBV24-1
abundance: .

CDR3aa: CASSSWTEQNTEAFF
j_gene: TRBJ1-1
d_gene: .
v_gene: TRBV4-3
abundance: .

CDR3aa: CASSHTMNTEAFF
j_gene: TRBJ1-1
d_gene: .
v_gene: TRBV19
abundance: .

CDR3aa: CASSGYQGRNEQFF
j_gene: TRBJ2-1
d_gene: .
v_gene: TRBV6-1
abundance: many

CDR3aa: CASSYFGTSVLSAGNEQFF
j_gene: TRBJ2-1
d_gene: TRBD2
v_gene: TRBV6-2/TRBV6-3
abundance: .

CDR3aa: CASSLAGSTEAFF
j_gene: TRBJ1-1
d_gene: .
v_gene: TRBV27
abundance: many

CDR3aa: CASRLQGKGTEAFF
j_gene: TRBJ1-1
d_gene: .
v_gene: TRBV7-6
abundance: .

CDR3aa: CASSHNTYDRAPEETQYF
j_gene: TRBJ2-5
d_gene: TRBD1
v_gene: TRBV11-1
abundance: .

CDR3aa: CASSGDYSYEQYF
j_gene: TRBJ2-7
d_gene: TRBD2
v_gene: TRBV19
abundance: few